The 20 T cell receptor beta chains in this list originate from one sample, sequenced in a study of regulatory T cells in long-lasting Graves disease. To make TCR beta libraries, researchers used iRepertoire HTBI primers and Arm-PCR of CDR3 regions. TCRdb reprocessed the multiplex PCR reads via MiXCR and lists one record per CDR3 protein. The sample holds roughly 400,000 distinct CDR3 sequences, 16% seen once. Time point given: newly diagnosed GD, antithyroid drugs for less than 3 months. TCR sequences were obtained from RNA taken from PBMCs. These data are also associated with another study on T cells in Graves' hyperthyroidism and ophthalmopathy.

This sample comprised peripheral blood mononuclear cells (PBMCs), obtained at new diagnosis, from a patient treated with antithyroid drugs. The receptors originated from a woman aged 18-29 years with Graves disease.

Many counts were recorded for this clonotype. The chain joins TRBV6-2 or TRBV6-3 to TRBJ1-2; D gene uncertain. Germline V gives CDR1 MNHEY, CDR2 SVGEGT. The CDR3 totals 14 residues. Trimming cost V 5 bases and J 4 bases, with 14 bases left between them. The CDR3 loop reads CASSGLDGFYGYTF. DNA of the CDR3: TGTGCCAGCAGTGGACTCGACGGATTCTATGGCTACACCTTC.

This clonotype was seen at least ten times. The rearrangement links TRBV3-1 to TRBJ2-3; 10 bases line up with TRBD2. This CDR3 contains 16 residues. J lost 4 bases, V lost 1 base, and 5 bases had no gene match. Per the germline V gene, CDR1 is LGHDT and CDR2 is YNNKEL (reference sequence). The CDR3 spells CASSQVSSGSPDTQYF. The DNA of the CDR3 is TGTGCCAGCAGCCAAGTGTCTAGCGGGAGTCCAGATACGCAGTATTTT.

This clonotype was counted at least ten times. A much more abundant neighbour one base away suggests this may be a read error. The chain links TRBV28 to TRBJ1-2; the D is unclear. V was clipped by 3 bases and J by 4 bases, with 3 bases between them. This CDR3 contains 11 residues. The germline V gene encodes CDR1 MDHEN and CDR2 SYDVKM. Here the CDR3 reads CASSLSYGYTF. As DNA, the CDR3 is TGTGCCAGCAGTTTGAGCTATGGCTACACCTTC.

The sample holds many counts of this clonotype. This clone may be a read error of a much larger clone one base away. DNA for the CDR3: TGTGCCAGCAGTCCCAGCGGGAGGACCTACGAGCAGTACTTC. Encoded protein: CASSPSGRTYEQYF. The chain joins TRBV28 to TRBJ2-7; 9 positions agree with TRBD2. This CDR3 spans 14 amino acids. Germline assignment: CDR1 MDHEN and CDR2 SYDVKM. V dropped 5 bases and J dropped 2; count of bases not matched to a gene: 4.

In its sample, this clonotype was seen a few times. This rearrangement joins TRBV18 to TRBJ2-3, with D possibly TRBD2 on 6 matching bases. V lost 3 bases to trimming and J lost 3 bases, with 16 bases between them. This CDR3 region has 16 residues. The V gene's germline CDR1 is KGHSH and CDR2 LQKENI. The CDR3 nucleotides read TGTGCCAGCTCACCCATTAGCGGAAGTGGGACAGATACGCAGTATTTT. Protein sequence: CASSPISGSGTDTQYF.

CDR3 residues: CSVEDVQGRNGYTF. The CDR3 DNA reads as TGCAGCGTTGAAGATGTACAGGGGAGGAATGGCTACACCTTC. The chain uses TRBV29-1 and TRBJ1-2; TRBD1 agrees at 7 bases. The V segment lost 0 bases and the J segment 6 bases; nucleotides outside the gene matches: 7. CDR3 size: 14 residues. CDR1 is SQVTM, CDR2 ANQGSEA, per germline.

This clonotype was seen many times. The chain carries TRBV6-2 or TRBV6-3 and TRBJ2-1; 7 bases agree with TRBD2. The J segment lost 2 bases and the V segment lost 7 bases, leaving 11 bases of the junction unmatched. Germline V lookup: CDR1 MNHEY, CDR2 SVGEGT. The CDR3 sequence is 16 residues long. CDR3 coding DNA: TGTGCCAGCATCCTCAGCGCTAGCGGCCCCTACAATGAGCAGTTCTTC. It codes for CASILSASGPYNEQFF.

J is TRBJ2-5 and V is TRBV27; TRBD1 agrees at 7 bases. The CDR3 totals 14 residues. CDR1 is MNHEY and CDR2 is SMNVEV in the germline V gene (reference sequence). Trimming at V came to 4 bases and at J to 7 bases, leaving 9 bases not matched to a gene. The CDR3 nucleotides are TGTGCCAGCAGTTCCATACAGGGGTTAGGGACCCAGTACTTC. It codes for CASSSIQGLGTQYF.

Turning to this clonotype: Given a much more abundant clone one base away, this may be a read error. The chain is built from TRBV7-9 and TRBJ2-5; 7 bases are shared with TRBD2. This CDR3 region has 13 residues. V lost 8 bases to trimming and J lost 4 bases; unmatched junction nucleotides: 7. Germline CDR1 reads SEHNR; CDR2 reads FQNEAQ (reference sequence). In DNA, the CDR3 is TGTGCCAGCGCAGAAGGGAGGGTAGAGACCCAGTACTTC. Translating it yields CASAEGRVETQYF.

The chain carries TRBV7-2 and TRBJ2-5, with 10 nucleotides matching TRBD2. With 2 bases clipped from V and 2 bases from J, the junction kept 11 bases outside the gene matches. This CDR3 has 18 residues. Germline V gives CDR1 SGHTA, CDR2 FQGNSA. CDR3 DNA sequence: TGTGCCAGCAGCTTATTGGCTAGCGGGGGCTCGTCGCAAGAGACCCAGTACTTC. Encoded protein: CASSLLASGGSSQETQYF.

V is TRBV20-1 and J is TRBJ2-1; 7 nucleotides align to TRBD2. CDR1 DFQATT and CDR2 SNEGSKA come from the germline V gene (reference sequence). V lost 1 base and J lost 0; bases outside the gene matches: 9. The CDR3 contains 17 residues. CDR3 DNA: TGCAGTGCTAGAGGAGGGAGGGCCTCCACCTCCTACAATGAGCAGTTCTTC. Translated, it gives CSARGGRASTSYNEQFF.

In this sample, this clonotype turned up many times. V gene TRBV20-1 combines with J gene TRBJ2-1; TRBD2 aligns across 13 bases. The CDR3 consists of 16 residues. The V gene's germline CDR1 is DFQATT and CDR2 SNEGSKA (reference sequence). Trimming took 6 bases from V and 6 from J; bases not matched to a gene: 11. The CDR3 DNA sequence: TGCAGTGCCGGACGTACTAGCGGGAGGGCTAGCAATGAGCAGTTCTTC. It is translated as CSAGRTSGRASNEQFF.

This clonotype came up many times. The genes are TRBV30 and TRBJ2-7, with D possibly being TRBD1 (6 bases). The V gene lost 4 bases and the J gene lost 5 bases, with 18 bases spanning the gap. The CDR3 sequence is 14 residues long. Germline V CDR1 and CDR2: GTSNPN, SVGIG (reference sequence). The CDR3 DNA follows: TGTGCCTGGATGCGGGCAGGGGCGATTCACGAGCAGTACTTC. It translates to CAWMRAGAIHEQYF.

This clonotype was counted many times. The rearrangement uses TRBV28 and TRBJ1-1; tentative D call: TRBD1 (6 bases). Trimming removed 6 bases from V and 6 bases from J, with 14 bases in between. Germline CDR1 is MDHEN and CDR2 is SYDVKM. There are 13 residues in the CDR3. This CDR3 is CASRLRGRAEAFF. Here the CDR3 DNA reads TGTGCCAGCAGGTTACGGGGGCGGGCTGAAGCTTTCTTT.

This clonotype was counted ten times or more. This chain connects TRBV18 to TRBJ1-5; possible D gene TRBD1, 5 bases. The CDR3 contains 13 residues. CDR1 is KGHSH, CDR2 LQKENI, per germline. V lost 1 base and J lost 6, with 7 bases in between. This CDR3 is CASSPHGGQPQHF. CDR3 bases: TGTGCCAGCTCACCACACGGGGGTCAGCCCCAGCATTTT.

This clonotype was counted many times. The chain uses TRBV11-2 and TRBJ2-7; D is unclear. Germline CDR1 SGHAT, CDR2 FQNNGV. Trimming removed 5 bases at V and 6 bases at J, with 17 bases between. The CDR3 spans 14 residues. The CDR3 nucleotides are TGTGCCAGCAGCCCCGACTTCGCCCACGGCGAGCAGTACTTC. It specifies CASSPDFAHGEQYF.

This clonotype was observed many times. The CDR3 sequence is CASSGASGISEQYF. CDR3 DNA: TGTGCCAGCAGTGGGGCTAGCGGGATAAGTGAGCAGTACTTC. The rearrangement links TRBV9 to TRBJ2-7; 9 nucleotides match TRBD2. Germline V gene lookup returns CDR1 SGDLS and CDR2 YYNGEE. The CDR3 has 14 residues. With 5 bases clipped from V and 7 bases from J, the junction kept 10 bases outside the gene matches.

This clonotype was recorded at least ten times. The CDR3: CSVVGIGGYNEQFF. The CDR3 DNA follows: TGCAGCGTTGTAGGGATTGGAGGATACAATGAGCAGTTCTTC. This chain joins TRBV29-1 and TRBJ2-1; TRBD2 is a possible D gene (5 bases). The V end lost 4 bases, the J end lost 4 bases, and 14 bases lay between the germline ends. Germline V gives CDR1 SQVTM, CDR2 ANQGSEA. This CDR3 comprises 14 residues.

This clonotype was recorded at least ten times. CDR3: CASQRDLYNEQFF. DNA for the CDR3: TGTGCCAGTCAGCGGGACCTCTACAATGAGCAGTTCTTC. V and J are TRBV6-1 and TRBJ2-1; 7 bases are a match to TRBD2. This CDR3 comprises 13 residues. The V gene's germline CDR1 is MNHNS and CDR2 SASEGT. The V gene end was trimmed by 9 bases and the J gene end by 3 bases; junction bases not matched to a gene: 5.

This clonotype showed up many times. In nucleotides, the CDR3 is TGTGCCAGCAGTGTGAGCTCCCTTCTAGCGGGAGGGGGCCTCGCTATATACAATGAGCAGTTCTTC. Its translation: CASSVSSLLAGGGLAIYNEQFF. The V gene is TRBV2, the J gene TRBJ2-1, with 12 bases fitting TRBD2. The CDR3 consists of 22 residues. Germline assignment: CDR1 SNHLY and CDR2 FYNNEI. After removal of 4 bases from V and 4 bases from J, the junction contained 23 bases not matched to a gene.